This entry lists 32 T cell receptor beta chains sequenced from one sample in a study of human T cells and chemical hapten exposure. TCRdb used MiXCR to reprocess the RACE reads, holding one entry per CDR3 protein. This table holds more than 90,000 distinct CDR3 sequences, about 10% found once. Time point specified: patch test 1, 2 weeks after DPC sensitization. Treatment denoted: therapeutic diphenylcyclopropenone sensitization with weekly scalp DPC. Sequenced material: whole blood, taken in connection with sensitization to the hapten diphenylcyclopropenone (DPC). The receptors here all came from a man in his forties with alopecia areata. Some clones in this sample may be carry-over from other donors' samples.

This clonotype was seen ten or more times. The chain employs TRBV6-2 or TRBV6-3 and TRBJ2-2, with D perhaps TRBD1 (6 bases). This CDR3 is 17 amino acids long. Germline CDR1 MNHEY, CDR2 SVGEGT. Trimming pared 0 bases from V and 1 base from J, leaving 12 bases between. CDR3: CASSYSIGTQNTGELFF. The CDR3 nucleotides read TGTGCCAGCAGTTACTCGATAGGGACACAGAACACCGGGGAGCTGTTTTTT.

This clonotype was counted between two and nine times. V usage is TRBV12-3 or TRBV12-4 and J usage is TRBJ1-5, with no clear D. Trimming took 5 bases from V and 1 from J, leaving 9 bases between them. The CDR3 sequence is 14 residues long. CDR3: CASSPWVSNQPQHF. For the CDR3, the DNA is TGTGCCAGCAGTCCCTGGGTGAGCAATCAGCCCCAGCATTTT.

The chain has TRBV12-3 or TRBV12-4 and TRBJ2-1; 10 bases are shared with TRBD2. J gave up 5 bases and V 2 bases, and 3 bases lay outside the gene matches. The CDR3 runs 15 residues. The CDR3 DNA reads TGTGCCAGCAGTTTAAGCGGGAGGGCCGACAATGAGCAGTTCTTC. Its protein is CASSLSGRADNEQFF.

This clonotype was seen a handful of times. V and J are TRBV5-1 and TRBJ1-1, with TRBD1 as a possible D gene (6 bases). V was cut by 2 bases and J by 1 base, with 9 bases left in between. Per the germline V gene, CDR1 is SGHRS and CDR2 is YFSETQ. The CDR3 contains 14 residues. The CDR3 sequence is CASSLGRGNTEAFF. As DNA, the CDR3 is TGCGCCAGCAGCTTAGGCAGGGGGAACACTGAAGCTTTCTTT. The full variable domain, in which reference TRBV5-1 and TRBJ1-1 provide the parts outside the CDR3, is KAGVTQTPRYLIKTRGQQVTLSCSPISGHRSVSWYQQTPGQGLQFLFEYFSETQRNKGNFPGRFSGRQFSNSRSEMNVSTLELGDSALYLCASSLGRGNTEAFFGQGTRLTVV.

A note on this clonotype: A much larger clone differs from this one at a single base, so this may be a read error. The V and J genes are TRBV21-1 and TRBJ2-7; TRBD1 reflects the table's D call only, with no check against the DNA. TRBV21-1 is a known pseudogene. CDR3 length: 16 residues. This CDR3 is CASSKADSACSYEQCF. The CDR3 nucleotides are TGTGCCAGCAGCAAGGCGGACAGTGCCTGCTCCTACGAGCAGTGCTTC.

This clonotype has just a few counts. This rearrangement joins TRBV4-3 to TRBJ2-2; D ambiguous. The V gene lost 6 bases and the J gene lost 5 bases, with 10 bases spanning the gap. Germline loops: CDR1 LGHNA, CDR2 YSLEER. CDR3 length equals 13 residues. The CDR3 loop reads CASSQRVTGELFF. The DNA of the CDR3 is TGCGCCAGCAGTCAACGGGTTACCGGGGAGCTGTTTTTT.

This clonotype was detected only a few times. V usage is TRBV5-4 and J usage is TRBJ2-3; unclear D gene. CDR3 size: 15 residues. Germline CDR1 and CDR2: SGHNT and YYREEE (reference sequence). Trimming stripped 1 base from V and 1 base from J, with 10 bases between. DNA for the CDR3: TGTGCCAGCAGCTTGTTCACTTTTCGCACAGATACGCAGTATTTT. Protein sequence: CASSLFTFRTDTQYF. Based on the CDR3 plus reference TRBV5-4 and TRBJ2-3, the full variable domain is ETGVTQSPTHLIKTRGQQVTLRCSSQSGHNTVSWYQQALGQGPQFIFQYYREEENGRGNFPPRFSGLQFPNYSSELNVNALELDDSALYLCASSLFTFRTDTQYFGPGTRLTVL.

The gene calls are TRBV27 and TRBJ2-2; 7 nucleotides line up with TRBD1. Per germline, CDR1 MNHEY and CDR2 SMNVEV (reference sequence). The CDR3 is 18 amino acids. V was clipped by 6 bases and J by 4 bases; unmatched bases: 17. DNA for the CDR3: TGTGCCAGCAGCCCGAACAGGGGAGTTGGTCGGTCCACCGGGGAGCTGTTTTTT. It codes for CASSPNRGVGRSTGELFF.

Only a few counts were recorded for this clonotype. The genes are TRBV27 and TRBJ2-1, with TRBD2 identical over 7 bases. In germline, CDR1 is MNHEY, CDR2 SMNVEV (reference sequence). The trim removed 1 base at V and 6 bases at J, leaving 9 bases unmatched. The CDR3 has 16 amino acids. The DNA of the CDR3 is TGTGCCAGCAGTTTATTGAGCCGGGACTACATCAATGAGCAGTTCTTC. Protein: CASSLLSRDYINEQFF.

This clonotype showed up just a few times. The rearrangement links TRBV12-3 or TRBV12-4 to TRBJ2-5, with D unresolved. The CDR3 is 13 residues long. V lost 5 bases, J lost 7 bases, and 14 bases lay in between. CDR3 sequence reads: CASSQVRIGTQYF. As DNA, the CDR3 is TGTGCCAGCAGTCAGGTCCGGATCGGGACCCAGTACTTC.

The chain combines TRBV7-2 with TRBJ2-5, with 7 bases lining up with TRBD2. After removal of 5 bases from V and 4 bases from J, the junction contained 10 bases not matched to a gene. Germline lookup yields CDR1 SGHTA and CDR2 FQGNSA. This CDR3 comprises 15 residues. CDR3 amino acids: CASSRNWGEGETQYF. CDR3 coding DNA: TGTGCCAGCAGCCGGAATTGGGGGGAGGGAGAGACCCAGTACTTC.

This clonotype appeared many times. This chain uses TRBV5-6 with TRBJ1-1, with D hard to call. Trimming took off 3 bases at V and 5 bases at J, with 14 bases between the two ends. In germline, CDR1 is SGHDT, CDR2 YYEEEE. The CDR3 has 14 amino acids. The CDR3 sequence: CASSWAEVATEAFF. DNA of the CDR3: TGTGCCAGCAGCTGGGCCGAGGTCGCGACTGAAGCTTTCTTT.

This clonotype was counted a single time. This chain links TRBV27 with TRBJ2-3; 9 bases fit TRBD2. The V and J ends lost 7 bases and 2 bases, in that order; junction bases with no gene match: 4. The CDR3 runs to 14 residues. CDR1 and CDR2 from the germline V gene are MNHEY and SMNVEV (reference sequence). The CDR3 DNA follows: TGTGCCAGCAAGCTAGCGGGACACACAGATACGCAGTATTTT. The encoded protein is CASKLAGHTDTQYF.

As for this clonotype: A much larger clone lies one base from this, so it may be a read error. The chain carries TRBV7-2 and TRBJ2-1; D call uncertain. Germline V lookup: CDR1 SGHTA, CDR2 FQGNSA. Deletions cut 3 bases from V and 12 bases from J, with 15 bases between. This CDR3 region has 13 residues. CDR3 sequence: CASSLSSWARQFF. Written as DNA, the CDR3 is TGTGCCAGCAGCTTGTCAAGCTGGGCCCGGCAGTTCTTC.

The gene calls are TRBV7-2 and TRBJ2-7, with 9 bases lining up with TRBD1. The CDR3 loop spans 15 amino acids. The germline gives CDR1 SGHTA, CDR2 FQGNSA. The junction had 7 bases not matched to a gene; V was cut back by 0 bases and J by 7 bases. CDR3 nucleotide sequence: TGTGCCAGCAGCTTAGCTCGGGACAGGGTTTCGGAGCAGTACTTC. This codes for CASSLARDRVSEQYF.

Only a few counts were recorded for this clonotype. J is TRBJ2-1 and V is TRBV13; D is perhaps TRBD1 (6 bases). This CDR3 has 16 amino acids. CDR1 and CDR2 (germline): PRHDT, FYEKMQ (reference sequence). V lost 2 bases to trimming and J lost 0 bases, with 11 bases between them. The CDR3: CASSLFGQTSYNEQFF. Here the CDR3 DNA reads TGTGCCAGCAGCTTATTCGGACAGACCTCCTACAATGAGCAGTTCTTC.

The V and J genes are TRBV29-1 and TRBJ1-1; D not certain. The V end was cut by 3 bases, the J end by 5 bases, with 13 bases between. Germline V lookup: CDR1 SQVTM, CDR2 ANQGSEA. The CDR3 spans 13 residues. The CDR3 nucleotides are TGCAGCGTTGATGGGAGGATGAGTACTGAAGCTTTCTTT. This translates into CSVDGRMSTEAFF.

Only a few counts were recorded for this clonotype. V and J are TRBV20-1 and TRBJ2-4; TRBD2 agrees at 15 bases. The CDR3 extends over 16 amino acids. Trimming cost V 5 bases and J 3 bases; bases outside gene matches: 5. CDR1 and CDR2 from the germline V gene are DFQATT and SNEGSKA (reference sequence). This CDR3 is CSAGTSGRTGKNIQYF. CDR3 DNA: TGCAGTGCTGGGACTAGCGGGAGGACGGGCAAAAACATTCAGTACTTC.

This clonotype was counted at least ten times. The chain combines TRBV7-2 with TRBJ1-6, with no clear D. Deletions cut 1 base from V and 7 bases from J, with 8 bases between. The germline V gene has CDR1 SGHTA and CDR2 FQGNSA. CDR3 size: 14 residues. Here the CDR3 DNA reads TGTGCCAGCAGCTTAGTTGTAGGGAATTCACCCCTCCACTTT. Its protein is CASSLVVGNSPLHF.

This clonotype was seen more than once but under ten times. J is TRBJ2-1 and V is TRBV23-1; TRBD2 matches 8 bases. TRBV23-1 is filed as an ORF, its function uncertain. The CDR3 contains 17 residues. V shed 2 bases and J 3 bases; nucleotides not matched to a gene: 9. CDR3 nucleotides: TGCGCCAGCAGTCAAAATGGGACTAGTCGCAACTACAATGAGCAGTTCTTC. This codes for CASSQNGTSRNYNEQFF.

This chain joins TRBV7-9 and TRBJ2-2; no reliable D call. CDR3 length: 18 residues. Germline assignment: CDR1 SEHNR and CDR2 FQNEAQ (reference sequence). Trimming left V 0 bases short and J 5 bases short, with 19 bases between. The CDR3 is CASSLALRAAWGTGELFF. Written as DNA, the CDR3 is TGTGCCAGCAGCTTAGCCCTCCGGGCGGCATGGGGAACCGGGGAGCTGTTTTTT.

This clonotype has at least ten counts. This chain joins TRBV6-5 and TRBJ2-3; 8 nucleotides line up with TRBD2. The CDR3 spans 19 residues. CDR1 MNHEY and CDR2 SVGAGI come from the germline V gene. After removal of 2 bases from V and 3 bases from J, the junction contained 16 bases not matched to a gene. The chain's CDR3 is CASSYTSPFSGTDTDTQYF. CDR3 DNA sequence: TGTGCCAGCAGTTACACGTCCCCCTTTAGCGGGACCGATACAGATACGCAGTATTTT.

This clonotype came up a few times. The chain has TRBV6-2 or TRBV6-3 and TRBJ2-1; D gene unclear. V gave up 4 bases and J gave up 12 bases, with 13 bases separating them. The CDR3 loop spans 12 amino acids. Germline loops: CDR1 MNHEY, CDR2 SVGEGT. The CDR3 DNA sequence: TGTGCCAGCAGTTCGGACGGCCCCAGGCAGTTCTTC. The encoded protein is CASSSDGPRQFF.

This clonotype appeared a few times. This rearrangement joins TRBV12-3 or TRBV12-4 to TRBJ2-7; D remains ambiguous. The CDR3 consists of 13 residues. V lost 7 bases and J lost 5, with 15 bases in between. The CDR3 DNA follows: TGTGCCAGCACCAAAGGACGGTTCGACGAGCAGTACGTC. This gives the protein CASTKGRFDEQYV.

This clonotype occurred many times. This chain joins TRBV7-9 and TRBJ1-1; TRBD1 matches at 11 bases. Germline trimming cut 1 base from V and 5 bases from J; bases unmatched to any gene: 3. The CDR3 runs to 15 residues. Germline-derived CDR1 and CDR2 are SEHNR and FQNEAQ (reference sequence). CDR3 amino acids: CASSLEGTGGTEAFF. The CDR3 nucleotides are TGTGCCAGCAGCTTAGAGGGGACAGGGGGTACTGAAGCTTTCTTT.

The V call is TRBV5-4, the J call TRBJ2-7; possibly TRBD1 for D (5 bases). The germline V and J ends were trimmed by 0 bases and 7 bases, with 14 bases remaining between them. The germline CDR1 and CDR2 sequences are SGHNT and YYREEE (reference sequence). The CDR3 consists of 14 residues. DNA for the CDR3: TGTGCCAGCAGCTTGGGACAGTATCCTAGTGAGCAGTACTTC. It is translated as CASSLGQYPSEQYF.

As DNA, the CDR3 is TGTGCCACCAGCCCGAGGACTGCGCCCGGGAGGAATGAGCAGTTCTTC. This translates into CATSPRTAPGRNEQFF. The chain joins TRBV15 to TRBJ2-1; TRBD2 aligns across 7 bases. CDR3 length equals 16 residues. V gave up 5 bases and J gave up 7 bases; unmatched junction bases: 14. The germline V gene encodes CDR1 LNHNV and CDR2 YYDKDF (reference sequence). Using reference TRBV15 and TRBJ2-1 for the parts outside the CDR3, the full variable domain is DAMVIQNPRYQVTQFGKPVTLSCSQTLNHNVMYWYQQKSSQAPKLLFHYYDKDFNNEADTPDNFQSRRPNTSFCFLDIRSPGLGDTAMYLCATSPRTAPGRNEQFFGPGTRLTVL.

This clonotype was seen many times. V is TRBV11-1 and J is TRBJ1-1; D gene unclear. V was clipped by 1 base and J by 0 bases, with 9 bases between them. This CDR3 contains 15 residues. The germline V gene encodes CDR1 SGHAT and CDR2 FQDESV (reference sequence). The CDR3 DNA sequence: TGTGCCAGCAGCTTAGACGGGCCGATGAACACTGAAGCTTTCTTT. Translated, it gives CASSLDGPMNTEAFF. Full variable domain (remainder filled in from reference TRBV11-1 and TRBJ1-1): EAEVAQSPRYKITEKSQAVAFWCDPISGHATLYWYRQILGQGPELLVQFQDESVVDDSQLPKDRFSAERLKGVDSTLKIQPAELGDSAMYLCASSLDGPMNTEAFFGQGTRLTVV.

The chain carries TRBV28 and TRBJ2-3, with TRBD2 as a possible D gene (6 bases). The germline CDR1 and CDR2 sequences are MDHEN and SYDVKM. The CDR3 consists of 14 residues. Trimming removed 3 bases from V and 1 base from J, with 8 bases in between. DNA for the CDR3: TGTGCCAGCAGTTTCCGGAGGGGCACAGATACGCAGTATTTT. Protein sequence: CASSFRRGTDTQYF.

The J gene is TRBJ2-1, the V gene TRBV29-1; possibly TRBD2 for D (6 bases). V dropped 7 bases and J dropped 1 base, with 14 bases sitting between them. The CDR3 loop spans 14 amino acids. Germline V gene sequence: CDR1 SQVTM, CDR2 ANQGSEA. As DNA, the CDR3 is TGCAGCGCATGTACTAGCTGGTCCTACAATGAGCAGTTCTTC. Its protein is CSACTSWSYNEQFF.

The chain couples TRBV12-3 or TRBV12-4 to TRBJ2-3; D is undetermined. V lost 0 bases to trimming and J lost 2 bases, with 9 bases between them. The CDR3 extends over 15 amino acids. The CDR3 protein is CASSLADTTTDTQYF. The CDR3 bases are TGTGCCAGCAGTTTAGCAGACACGACCACAGATACGCAGTATTTT.

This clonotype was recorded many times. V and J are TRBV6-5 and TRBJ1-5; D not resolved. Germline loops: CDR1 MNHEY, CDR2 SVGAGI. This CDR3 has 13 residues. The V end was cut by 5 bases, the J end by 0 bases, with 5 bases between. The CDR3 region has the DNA TGTGCCAGCAGTGATTATAGCAATCAGCCCCAGCATTTT. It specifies CASSDYSNQPQHF.